Listed below are T cell receptor beta chains from one sample, sequenced in a study of blood T cell repertoires in COVID-19. The assay was immunoSEQ multiplex PCR, and TCRdb's table has in-frame clones only and misses some. The table records 250,000 to 300,000 clones, roughly nine tenths of them present only once. Sequenced material: peripheral blood. These receptors were collected from a man in his fifties or sixties with acute or convalescent COVID-19. Both conserved end residues are part of each CDR3. A D gene is named only where the DNA matches it firmly. Clone size is shown for a subset of rows, as once, few, many or a class of expanded clone.

clone_size: NA
j_call: TRBJ2-1
v_call: TRBV11-3
d_call: TRBD2
cdr3_aa: CASSPRTSGGDNEQFF
cdr3_nt: TGTGCCAGCAGCCCGCGGACTAGCGGGGGGGACAATGAGCAGTTCTTC

clone_size: NA
j_call: TRBJ2-5
v_call: TRBV18
d_call: TRBD1
cdr3_aa: CASSPFPGQGEETQYF
cdr3_nt: TGTGCCAGCTCACCATTCCCAGGACAGGGAGAAGAGACCCAGTACTTC

clone_size: NA
j_call: TRBJ1-4
v_call: TRBV5-8
d_call: NA
cdr3_aa: CASSFWANEKLFF
cdr3_nt: TGTGCCAGCAGCTTCTGGGCAAATGAAAAACTGTTTTTT

clone_size: once
j_call: TRBJ1-2
v_call: TRBV11-2
d_call: NA
cdr3_aa: CASSGGHATGANYGYTF
cdr3_nt: TGTGCCAGCAGCGGGGGCCACGCGACAGGTGCTAACTATGGCTACACCTTC

clone_size: NA
j_call: TRBJ2-3
v_call: TRBV4-2
d_call: NA
cdr3_aa: CASTRDGDTDTQYF
cdr3_nt: TGTGCCAGCACCCGGGACGGGGACACGGATACGCAGTATTTT

clone_size: NA
j_call: TRBJ1-1
v_call: TRBV2
d_call: TRBD1
cdr3_aa: CASSLGQGSTEAFF
cdr3_nt: TGTGCCAGCAGCCTGGGACAGGGGAGTACTGAAGCTTTCTTT

clone_size: NA
j_call: TRBJ2-1
v_call: TRBV9
d_call: NA
cdr3_aa: CASSVTDAHSSYNEQFF
cdr3_nt: TGTGCCAGCAGCGTAACCGACGCGCACAGCTCCTACAATGAGCAGTTCTTC

clone_size: NA
j_call: TRBJ2-1
v_call: TRBV5-6
d_call: NA
cdr3_aa: CASSRDLDNEQFF
cdr3_nt: TGTGCCAGCAGTCGGGACTTAGACAATGAGCAGTTCTTC

clone_size: few
j_call: TRBJ1-2
v_call: TRBV10-3
d_call: TRBD1
cdr3_aa: CAINGGQGTGYTF
cdr3_nt: TGTGCCATCAACGGAGGACAGGGCACAGGCTACACCTTC

clone_size: NA
j_call: TRBJ1-2
v_call: TRBV6-5
d_call: TRBD1
cdr3_aa: CASRRQGAGRYGYTF
cdr3_nt: TGTGCCAGCAGAAGACAGGGGGCGGGACGCTATGGCTACACCTTC

clone_size: NA
j_call: TRBJ2-1
v_call: TRBV7-9
d_call: TRBD2
cdr3_aa: CASSQNPPTSGGHNEQFF
cdr3_nt: TGTGCCAGCAGCCAAAACCCTCCGACTAGCGGGGGGCACAATGAGCAGTTCTTC

clone_size: NA
j_call: TRBJ2-1
v_call: TRBV19
d_call: NA
cdr3_aa: CASSPTYGLYNEQFF
cdr3_nt: TGTGCCAGTAGTCCGACCTACGGACTCTACAATGAGCAGTTCTTC